The rows below give T cell receptor beta chains drawn from one sample of a study of T cell responses to AZD1222 COVID-19 vaccine. Here immunoSEQ multiplex PCR was the method, and the copy in TCRdb shows in-frame clones only, minus some. Of 100,000 or so clones in the sample, roughly 87% were seen once. Sequencing was performed on peripheral blood, taken on day 0 of AZD1222 vaccination. The receptors stem from an adult in good health. CDR3s include the opening cysteine and the closing phenylalanine or tryptophan. The D gene is left open where the match is weak. The size field is filled for only some rows; it gives once, few, many or a size class.

V gene	D gene	clone size	J gene	CDR3 protein	CDR3 DNA
TRBV20-1	-	-	TRBJ2-7	CSARDRQHRYEQYF	TGCAGTGCTCGTGACAGGCAACACCGCTACGAGCAGTACTTC
TRBV28	-	-	TRBJ1-6	CASSFFAVRALHF	TGTGCCAGCAGTTTTTTCGCCGTCAGGGCCCTCCACTTT
TRBV19	TRBD2	-	TRBJ2-1	CAPRGGLGFF	TGTGCCCCGCGGGGCGGACTAGGGTTCTTC
TRBV6-5	-	once	TRBJ2-7	CASSYSFSSEQYF	TGTGCCAGCAGTTACTCGTTTAGTAGCGAGCAGTACTTC
TRBV18	-	-	TRBJ2-4	CASSPLNRDIQYF	TGTGCCAGCTCACCACTAAACAGGGACATTCAGTACTTC
TRBV19	TRBD1	-	TRBJ1-4	CASSIRTGRNEKLFF	TGTGCCAGTAGTATTCGGACAGGGCGAAATGAAAAACTGTTTTTT
TRBV27	TRBD2	few	TRBJ2-7	CASSSLAGDNEQYF	TGTGCCAGCAGCTCGTTAGCGGGAGATAACGAGCAGTACTTC
TRBV27	TRBD1	few	TRBJ1-5	CASSTGGGNQPQHF	TGTGCCAGCAGTACAGGGGGCGGGAATCAGCCCCAGCATTTT
TRBV14	TRBD2	-	TRBJ2-1	CASSLPGLAAYNEQFF	TGTGCCAGCAGCCTACCGGGACTAGCGGCCTACAATGAGCAGTTCTTC
TRBV11-2	TRBD2	-	TRBJ2-2	CASSLGPSGIVGELFF	TGTGCCAGCAGCTTAGGACCTAGCGGGATAGTCGGGGAGCTGTTTTTT
TRBV18	TRBD2	once	TRBJ2-7	CASSPQGAGVSDEQYF	TGTGCCAGCTCACCACAGGGAGCGGGAGTGTCCGACGAGCAGTACTTC
TRBV20-1	TRBD1	-	TRBJ2-1	CSASGTGVFDEQFF	TGCAGTGCTAGTGGGACAGGGGTTTTCGATGAGCAGTTCTTC
TRBV14	TRBD1	once	TRBJ1-4	CASSQLVGHRGAATNEKLFF	TGTGCCAGCAGCCAATTGGTTGGTCACAGGGGGGCTGCAACTAATGAAAAACTGTTTTTT
TRBV9	TRBD2	-	TRBJ2-1	CASSVTGGGLFF	TGTGCCAGCAGCGTAACCGGCGGGGGATTGTTCTTC
TRBV11-2	-	-	TRBJ2-7	CASSSTDYEQYF	TGTGCCAGCAGCTCGACGGACTACGAGCAGTACTTC
TRBV7-7	TRBD2	-	TRBJ2-1	CASSFTPRTSGSRHEQFF	TGTGCCAGCAGCTTTACCCCACGGACTAGCGGGAGTAGGCATGAGCAGTTCTTC
TRBV5-8	-	-	TRBJ2-2	CASSDQGKGTGELFF	TGTGCCAGCAGCGATCAGGGAAAGGGCACCGGGGAGCTGTTTTTT
TRBV11-2	-	few	TRBJ2-1	CASSPHGDPEPYNEQFF	TGTGCCAGCAGCCCCCATGGGGATCCGGAGCCCTACAATGAGCAGTTCTTC
TRBV18	-	-	TRBJ1-3	CASSPVDSFSGNTIYF	TGTGCCAGCTCACCGGTAGACAGTTTCTCTGGAAACACCATATATTTT
TRBV12-3/TRBV12-4	-	-	TRBJ2-7	CASSSGAREQYF	TGTGCCAGCAGTTCGGGGGCGAGGGAGCAGTACTTC
TRBV2	-	-	TRBJ1-2	CASSKTEANYGYTF	TGTGCCAGCAGTAAAACAGAGGCTAACTATGGCTACACCTTC
TRBV11-2	TRBD1	once	TRBJ2-5	CASSLMTGAAETQYF	TGTGCCAGCAGCCTGATGACAGGGGCTGCGGAGACCCAGTACTTC
TRBV7-3	TRBD1	-	TRBJ2-2	CASSPTGGGELFF	TGTGCCAGCAGCCCTACAGGGGGCGGGGAGCTGTTTTTT
TRBV12-3/TRBV12-4	-	-	TRBJ1-1	CASSLGGFGAFF	TGTGCCAGCAGTTTGGGGGGGTTCGGAGCTTTCTTT
TRBV27	TRBD1	-	TRBJ2-2	CASSPQGALMGELFF	TGTGCCAGCAGTCCACAGGGGGCGCTTATGGGGGAGCTGTTTTTT
TRBV11-3	-	-	TRBJ2-5	CASSLDSQETQYF	TGTGCCAGCAGCCTGGACTCACAAGAGACCCAGTACTTC
TRBV27	-	-	TRBJ1-6	CASSPRGGNSPLHF	TGTGCCAGCAGCCCGAGGGGGGGAAATTCACCCCTCCACTTT
TRBV19	TRBD1	-	TRBJ1-6	CASSQPRDRAYNSPLHF	TGTGCCAGTAGTCAACCCCGGGACAGGGCATATAATTCACCCCTCCACTTT
TRBV3-1/TRBV3-2	TRBD2	once	TRBJ2-5	CASSQLAGKETQYF	TGTGCCAGCAGCCAACTAGCGGGAAAAGAGACCCAGTACTTC
TRBV20-1	-	-	TRBJ1-2	CSALSGQRYTF	TGCAGTGCCCTTTCGGGGCAACGCTACACCTTC
TRBV11-2	-	few	TRBJ2-1	CASTTGASGRNEQFF	TGTGCCAGCACCACTGGGGCGTCCGGACGCAATGAGCAGTTCTTC
TRBV27	-	-	TRBJ2-7	CASRLHPAYEQYF	TGTGCCAGCAGACTCCACCCCGCCTACGAGCAGTACTTC
TRBV9	-	-	TRBJ1-3	CASSVSADTGNTIYF	TGTGCCAGCAGCGTATCGGCAGACACTGGAAACACCATATATTTT
TRBV19	TRBD1	-	TRBJ1-1	CASSNDRVSTEAFF	TGTGCCAGTAGTAACGACAGGGTTAGCACTGAAGCTTTCTTT
TRBV2	-	-	TRBJ2-6	CASSRRLTGFSGANVLTF	TGTGCCAGCAGTCGACGACTTACTGGATTCTCTGGGGCCAACGTCCTGACTTTC
TRBV14	TRBD1	-	TRBJ1-5	CASSQAPRDRACFSNQPQHF	TGTGCCAGCAGCCAAGCCCCACGAGACAGGGCTTGTTTTAGCAATCAGCCCCAGCATTTT
TRBV11-2	-	-	TRBJ2-1	CASSLGLNEQFF	TGTGCCAGCAGCTTAGGGCTGAATGAGCAGTTCTTC
TRBV7-9	TRBD2	few	TRBJ2-1	CASSSGLASEQFF	TGTGCCAGCAGCTCGGGACTAGCCAGTGAGCAGTTCTTC
TRBV18	-	-	TRBJ1-5	CASSPLDRNSNQPQHF	TGTGCCAGCTCACCACTCGACAGAAATAGCAATCAGCCCCAGCATTTT
TRBV6-2/TRBV6-3	-	-	TRBJ2-2	CASSYWEGELFF	TGTGCCAGCAGTTATTGGGAGGGGGAGCTGTTTTTT
TRBV10-3	TRBD1	-	TRBJ1-2	CATTGQVYGYTF	TGTGCCACCACCGGACAGGTCTATGGCTACACCTTC
TRBV29-1	-	-	TRBJ1-5	CSPFTRDSNQPQHF	TGCAGCCCCTTTACCAGGGATAGCAATCAGCCCCAGCATTTT
TRBV4-1	TRBD1	few	TRBJ1-2	CASSLTGTAGNYGYTF	TGCGCCAGCAGCCTCACCGGGACAGCCGGTAACTATGGCTACACCTTC
TRBV5-1	-	-	TRBJ2-1	CASSLWDDSDNEQFF	TGCGCCAGCAGCCTCTGGGACGATTCGGACAATGAGCAGTTCTTC
TRBV7-9	TRBD2	-	TRBJ2-1	CASSSPTSGRINEQFF	TGTGCCAGCAGCTCGCCGACTAGCGGGAGGATCAATGAGCAGTTCTTC
TRBV11-2	TRBD2	once	TRBJ2-1	CASSLVWTSSGEQFF	TGTGCCAGCAGCTTAGTTTGGACTAGCTCGGGAGAGCAGTTCTTC
TRBV20-1	-	-	TRBJ2-1	CSASGRTEQFF	TGCAGTGCTAGTGGCAGGACCGAGCAGTTCTTC
TRBV9	-	-	TRBJ1-4	CASRRSGDEKLFF	TGTGCCAGCAGACGTAGTGGGGATGAAAAACTGTTTTTT
TRBV3-1/TRBV3-2	-	-	TRBJ2-7	CASSLHGLYYEQYF	TGTGCCAGCAGCCTCCATGGCCTCTACTACGAGCAGTACTTC
TRBV19	-	once	TRBJ2-7	CASSPRAGSYEQYF	TGTGCAAGTAGTCCCAGAGCAGGGTCCTACGAGCAGTACTTC
TRBV28	-	-	TRBJ2-1	CASTLGRALDEQFF	TGTGCCAGCACCTTGGGCAGGGCCCTCGATGAGCAGTTCTTC
TRBV6-6	-	once	TRBJ1-3	CASSRQVPGNSGNTIYF	TGTGCCAGCAGTCGACAGGTCCCAGGGAACTCTGGAAACACCATATATTTT